The next 6 T cell receptor beta chains were all read from a single sample in a study of tumor-infiltrating lymphocytes in oesophageal squamous cell carcinoma. TCRdb re-analysed the PCR reads in MiXCR, keeping a single row per CDR3 protein. The table records about 21,000 distinct CDR3 sequences, more than 30% of them present only once. The sequenced sample was esophageal tumor tissue. All receptors come from a male donor with esophageal squamous cell carcinoma.

The chain employs TRBV7-6 and TRBJ1-5, with unresolved D. The CDR3 totals 13 residues. Looked up from germline, CDR1 is SGHVS and CDR2 is FNYEAQ. V gave up 4 bases and J gave up 3 bases, with 7 bases separating them. The CDR3 loop reads CASSSGSNQPQHF. The DNA for the CDR3 is TGTGCCAGCAGCTCCGGGTCCAATCAGCCCCAGCATTTT.

CDR3 DNA sequence: TGTGCCAGCAGCTCAGGACTAAGGCAAGAGACCCAGTACTTC. Its translation: CASSSGLRQETQYF. The chain is built from TRBV11-2 and TRBJ2-5, with D perhaps TRBD2 (6 bases). CDR1 and CDR2 (germline): SGHAT, FQNNGV. V lost 4 bases to trimming and J lost 2 bases, with 11 bases between them. The CDR3 has 14 residues.

J is TRBJ2-1 and V is TRBV20-1; 14 bases are a match to TRBD2. The DNA end is a closer match to TRBJ2-7, so the J assignment may be wrong. CDR3 length: 16 residues. CDR1 is DFQATT and CDR2 is SNEGSKA in the germline V gene (reference sequence). CDR3 region: CSAKKGLAGDPYEQYF. As DNA, the CDR3 is TGCAGTGCTAAAAAGGGACTAGCGGGAGATCCCTACGAGCAGTACTTC.

Note on this clonotype: The CDR3 does not end in the conserved phenylalanine or tryptophan, so this is likely a read error. It is unclear where the CDR3 begins or ends on the DNA, so no DNA is shown, and the CDR3 is as TCRdb lists it. The chain is built from TRBV7-6 and TRBJ2-7; TRBD2, the table's D call, was not compared with the DNA. The CDR3 length equals 19 residues, ends included. Germline V gene data show CDR1 as SGHVS and CDR2 as FNYEAQ. CDR3: CASSPAASGIFWNEQFFGS.

The table lists this clonotype with many counts. The chain combines TRBV10-1 with TRBJ2-7; 10 nucleotides match TRBD2. The CDR3 has 14 amino acids. The V gene's germline CDR1 is WNHNN and CDR2 SYGVQD (reference sequence). Trimming took 5 bases from V and 7 from J; bases not matched to a gene: 8. For the CDR3, the DNA is TGCGCCAGCAGTCGCCTAGCGGGAGCGAGAGAGCAGTACTTC. Translation: CASSRLAGAREQYF.

This clonotype occurred many times. V usage is TRBV7-9 and J usage is TRBJ2-3; no reliable D call. This CDR3 spans 15 amino acids. The V gene's germline CDR1 is SEHNR and CDR2 FQNEAQ (reference sequence). Trimming cost V 4 bases and J 0 bases, with 11 bases left between them. The CDR3, as DNA: TGTGCCAGCAGCTCCTTTGGACGGAGCACAGATACGCAGTATTTT. Translating it yields CASSSFGRSTDTQYF. Full variable domain (missing parts from reference TRBV7-9 and TRBJ2-3): DTGVSQNPRHKITKRGQNVTFRCDPISEHNRLYWYRQTLGQGPEFLTYFQNEAQLEKSRLLSDRFSAERPKGSFSTLEIQRTEQGDSAMYLCASSSFGRSTDTQYFGPGTRLTVL.